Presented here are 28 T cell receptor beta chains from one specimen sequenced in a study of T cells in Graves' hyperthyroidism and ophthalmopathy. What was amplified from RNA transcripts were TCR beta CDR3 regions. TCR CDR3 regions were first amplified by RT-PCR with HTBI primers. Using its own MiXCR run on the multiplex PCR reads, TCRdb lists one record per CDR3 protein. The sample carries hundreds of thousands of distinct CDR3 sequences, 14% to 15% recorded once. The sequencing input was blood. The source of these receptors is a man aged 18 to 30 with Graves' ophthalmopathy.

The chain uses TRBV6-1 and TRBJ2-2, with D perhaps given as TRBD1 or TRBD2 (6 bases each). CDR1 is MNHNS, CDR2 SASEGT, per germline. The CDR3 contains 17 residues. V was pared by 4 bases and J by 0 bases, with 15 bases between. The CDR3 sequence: CASSVLGGGANTGELFF. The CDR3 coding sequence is TGTGCCAGCAGTGTCCTCGGGGGCGGCGCGAACACCGGGGAGCTGTTTTTT.

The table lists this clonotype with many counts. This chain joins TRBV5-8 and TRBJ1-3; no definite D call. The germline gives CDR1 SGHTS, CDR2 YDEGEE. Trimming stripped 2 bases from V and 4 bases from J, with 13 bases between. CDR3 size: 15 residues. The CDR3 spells CASSFQLGAGNTIYF. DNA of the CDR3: TGTGCCAGCAGCTTCCAATTAGGAGCAGGAAACACCATATATTTT.

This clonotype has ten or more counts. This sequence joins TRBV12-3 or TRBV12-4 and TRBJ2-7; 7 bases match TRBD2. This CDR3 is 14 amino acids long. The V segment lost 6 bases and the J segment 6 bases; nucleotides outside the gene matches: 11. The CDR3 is CASSPGLQSLEQYF. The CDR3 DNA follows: TGTGCCAGCAGCCCGGGACTACAGTCTCTCGAGCAGTACTTC.

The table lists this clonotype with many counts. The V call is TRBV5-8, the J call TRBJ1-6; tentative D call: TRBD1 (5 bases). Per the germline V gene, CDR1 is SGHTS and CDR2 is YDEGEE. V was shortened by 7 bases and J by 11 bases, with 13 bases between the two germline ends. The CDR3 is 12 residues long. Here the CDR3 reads CASSWGGPPLHF. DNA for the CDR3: TGTGCCAGCTCCTGGGGGGGACCACCCCTCCACTTT.

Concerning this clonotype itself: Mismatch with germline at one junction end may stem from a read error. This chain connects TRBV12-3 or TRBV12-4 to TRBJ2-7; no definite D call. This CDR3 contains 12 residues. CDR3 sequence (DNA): TGTGCCAGCAGTTTGAACTCCTACGGGCAGTACTTC. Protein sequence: CASSLNSYGQYF.

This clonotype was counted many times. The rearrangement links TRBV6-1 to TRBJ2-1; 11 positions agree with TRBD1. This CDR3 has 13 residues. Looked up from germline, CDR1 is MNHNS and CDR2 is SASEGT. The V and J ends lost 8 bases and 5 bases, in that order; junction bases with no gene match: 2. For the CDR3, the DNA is TGTGCCAGCGGGACAGGGGGAAACAATGAGCAGTTCTTC. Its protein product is CASGTGGNNEQFF.

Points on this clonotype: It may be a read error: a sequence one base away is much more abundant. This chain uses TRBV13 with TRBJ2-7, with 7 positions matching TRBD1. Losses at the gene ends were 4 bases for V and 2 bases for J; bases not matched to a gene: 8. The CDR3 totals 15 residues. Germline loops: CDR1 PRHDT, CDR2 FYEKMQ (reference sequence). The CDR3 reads CASSSRDSDPYEQYF. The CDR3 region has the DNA TGTGCCAGCAGCTCCCGGGACAGTGATCCCTACGAGCAGTACTTC.

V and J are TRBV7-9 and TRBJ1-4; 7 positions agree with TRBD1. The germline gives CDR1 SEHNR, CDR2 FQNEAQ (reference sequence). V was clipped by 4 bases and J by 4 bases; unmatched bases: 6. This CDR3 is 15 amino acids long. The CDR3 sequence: CASSSMTGHNEKLFF. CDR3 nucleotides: TGTGCCAGCAGCTCGATGACAGGGCATAATGAAAAACTGTTTTTT.

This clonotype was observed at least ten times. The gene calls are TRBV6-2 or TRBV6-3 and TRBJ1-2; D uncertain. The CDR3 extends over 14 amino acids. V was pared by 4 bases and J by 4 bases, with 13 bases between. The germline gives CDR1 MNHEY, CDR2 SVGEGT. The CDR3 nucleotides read TGTGCCAGCAGTTCACGCAAGACTTCCTATGGCTACACCTTC. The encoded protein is CASSSRKTSYGYTF.

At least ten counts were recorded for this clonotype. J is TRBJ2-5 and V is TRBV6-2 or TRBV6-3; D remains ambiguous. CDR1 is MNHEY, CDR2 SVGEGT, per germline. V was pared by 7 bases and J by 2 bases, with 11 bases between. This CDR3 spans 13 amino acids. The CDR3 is CASKLQIQETQYF. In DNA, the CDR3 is TGTGCCAGCAAACTCCAGATACAAGAGACCCAGTACTTC.

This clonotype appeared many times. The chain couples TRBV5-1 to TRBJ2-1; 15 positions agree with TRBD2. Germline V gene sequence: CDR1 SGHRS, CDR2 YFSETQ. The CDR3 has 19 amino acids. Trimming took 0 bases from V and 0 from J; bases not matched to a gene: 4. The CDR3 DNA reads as TGCGCCAGCAGCTTGGGGACTAGCGGGAGGGTTAGCTCCTACAATGAGCAGTTCTTC. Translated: CASSLGTSGRVSSYNEQFF.

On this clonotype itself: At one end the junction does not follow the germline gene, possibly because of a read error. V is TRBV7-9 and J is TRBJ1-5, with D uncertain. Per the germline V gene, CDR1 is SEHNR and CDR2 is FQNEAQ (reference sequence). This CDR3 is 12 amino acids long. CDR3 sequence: CAGSFGSGPQHF. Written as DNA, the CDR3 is TGTGCCGGCAGCTTCGGGTCGGGGCCCCAGCATTTT.

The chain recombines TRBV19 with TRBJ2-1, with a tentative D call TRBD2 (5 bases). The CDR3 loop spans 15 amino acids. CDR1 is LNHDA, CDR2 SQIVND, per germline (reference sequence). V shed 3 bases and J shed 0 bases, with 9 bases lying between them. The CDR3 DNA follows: TGTGCCAGTAGTATGATAGGGAGCTCCTACAATGAGCAGTTCTTC. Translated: CASSMIGSSYNEQFF. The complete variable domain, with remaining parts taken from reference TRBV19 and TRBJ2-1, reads DGGITQSPKYLFRKEGQNVTLSCEQNLNHDAMYWYRQDPGQGLRLIYYSQIVNDFQKGDIAEGYSVSREKKESFPLTVTSAQKNPTAFYLCASSMIGSSYNEQFFGPGTRLTVL.

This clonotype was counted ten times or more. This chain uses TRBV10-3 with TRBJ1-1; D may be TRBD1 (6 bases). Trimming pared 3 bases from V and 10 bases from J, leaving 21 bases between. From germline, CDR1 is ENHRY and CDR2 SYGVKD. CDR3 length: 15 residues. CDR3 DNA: TGTGCCATCAGTGATTATCAGGGGTCTATTAAGGGAGCTTTCTTT. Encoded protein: CAISDYQGSIKGAFF.

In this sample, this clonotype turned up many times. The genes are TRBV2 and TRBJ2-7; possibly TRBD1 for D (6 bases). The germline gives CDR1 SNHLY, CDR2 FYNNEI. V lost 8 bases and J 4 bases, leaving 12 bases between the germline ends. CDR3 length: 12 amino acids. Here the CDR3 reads CASGGRGYEQYF. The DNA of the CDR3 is TGTGCCAGCGGGGGCAGAGGTTACGAGCAGTACTTC.

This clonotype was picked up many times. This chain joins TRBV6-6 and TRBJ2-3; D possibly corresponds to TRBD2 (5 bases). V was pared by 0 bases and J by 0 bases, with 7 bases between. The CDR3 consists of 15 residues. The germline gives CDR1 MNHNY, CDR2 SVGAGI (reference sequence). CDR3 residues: CASSYSWTSTDTQYF. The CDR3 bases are TGTGCCAGCAGTTACTCCTGGACTAGCACAGATACGCAGTATTTT.

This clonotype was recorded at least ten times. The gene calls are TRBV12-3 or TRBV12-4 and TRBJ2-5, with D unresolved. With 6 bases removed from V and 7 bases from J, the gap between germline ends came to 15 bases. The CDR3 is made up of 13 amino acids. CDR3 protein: CASSQQTAGTQYF. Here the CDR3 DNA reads TGTGCCAGCAGCCAACAAACCGCAGGGACCCAGTACTTC.

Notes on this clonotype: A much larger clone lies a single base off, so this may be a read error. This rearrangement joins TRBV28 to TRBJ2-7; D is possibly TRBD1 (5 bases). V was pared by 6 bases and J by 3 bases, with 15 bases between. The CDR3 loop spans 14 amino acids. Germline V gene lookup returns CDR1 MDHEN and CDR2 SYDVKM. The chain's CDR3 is CASSAPRQGYEQYF. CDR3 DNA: TGTGCCAGCAGCGCCCCCAGGCAGGGCTACGAGCAGTACTTC. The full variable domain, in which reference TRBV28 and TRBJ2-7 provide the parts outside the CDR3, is DVKVTQSSRYLVKRTGEKVFLECVQDMDHENMFWYRQDPGLGLRLIYFSYDVKMKEKGDIPEGYSVSREKKERFSLILESASTNQTSMYLCASSAPRQGYEQYFGPGTRLTVT.

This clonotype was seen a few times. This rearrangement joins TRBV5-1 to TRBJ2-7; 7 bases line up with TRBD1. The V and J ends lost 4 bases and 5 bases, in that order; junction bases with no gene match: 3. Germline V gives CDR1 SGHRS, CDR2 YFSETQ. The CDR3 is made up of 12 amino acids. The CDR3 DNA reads TGCGCCAGCAGCATAACAGGGGACGAGCAGTACTTC. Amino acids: CASSITGDEQYF.

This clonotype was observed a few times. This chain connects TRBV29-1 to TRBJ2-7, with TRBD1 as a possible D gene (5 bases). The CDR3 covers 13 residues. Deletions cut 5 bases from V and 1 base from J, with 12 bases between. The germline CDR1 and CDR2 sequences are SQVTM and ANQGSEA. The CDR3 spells CSVTTGDSYEQYF. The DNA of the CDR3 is TGCAGCGTTACTACAGGTGATTCCTACGAGCAGTACTTC.

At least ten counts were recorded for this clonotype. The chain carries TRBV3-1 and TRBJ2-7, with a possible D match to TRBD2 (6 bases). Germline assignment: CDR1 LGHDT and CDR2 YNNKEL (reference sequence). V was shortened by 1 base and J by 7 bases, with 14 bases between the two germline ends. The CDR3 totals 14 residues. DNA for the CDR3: TGTGCCAGCAGCCAAGGGGCGGGAACTGGTGAGCAGTACTTC. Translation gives CASSQGAGTGEQYF.

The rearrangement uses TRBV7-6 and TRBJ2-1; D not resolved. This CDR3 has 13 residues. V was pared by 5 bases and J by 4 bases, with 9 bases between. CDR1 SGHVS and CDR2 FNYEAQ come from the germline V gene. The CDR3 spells CASSPTRYNEQFF. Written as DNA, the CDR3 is TGTGCCAGCAGCCCTACTCGATACAATGAGCAGTTCTTC. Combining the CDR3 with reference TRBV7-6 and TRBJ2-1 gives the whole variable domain GAGVSQSPRYKVTKRGQDVALRCDPISGHVSLYWYRQALGQGPEFLTYFNYEAQQDKSGLPNDRFSAERPEGSISTLTIQRTEQRDSAMYRCASSPTRYNEQFFGPGTRLTVL.

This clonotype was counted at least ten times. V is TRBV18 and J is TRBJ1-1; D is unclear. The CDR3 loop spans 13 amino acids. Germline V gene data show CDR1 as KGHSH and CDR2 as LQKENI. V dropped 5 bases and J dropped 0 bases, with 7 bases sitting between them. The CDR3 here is CASSKGMNTEAFF. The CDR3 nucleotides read TGTGCCAGCTCAAAAGGCATGAACACTGAAGCTTTCTTT.

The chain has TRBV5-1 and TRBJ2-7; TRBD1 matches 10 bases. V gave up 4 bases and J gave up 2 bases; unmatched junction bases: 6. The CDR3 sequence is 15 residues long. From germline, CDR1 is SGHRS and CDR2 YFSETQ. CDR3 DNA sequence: TGCGCCAGCAGCGCAACCGGGACAGGGGCCTACGAGCAGTACTTC. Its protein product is CASSATGTGAYEQYF.

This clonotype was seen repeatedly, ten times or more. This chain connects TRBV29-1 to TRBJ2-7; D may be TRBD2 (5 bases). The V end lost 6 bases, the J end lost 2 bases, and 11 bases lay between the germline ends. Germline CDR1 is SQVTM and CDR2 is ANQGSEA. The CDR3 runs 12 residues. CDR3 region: CSVGDGPYEQYF. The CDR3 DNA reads TGCAGCGTGGGAGACGGACCCTACGAGCAGTACTTC.

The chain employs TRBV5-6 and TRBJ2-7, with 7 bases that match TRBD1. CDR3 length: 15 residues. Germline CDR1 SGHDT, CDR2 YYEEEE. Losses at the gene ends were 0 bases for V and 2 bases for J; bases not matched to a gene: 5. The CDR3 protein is CASSLAGTEAYEQYF. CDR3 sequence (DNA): TGTGCCAGCAGCTTGGCCGGGACAGAGGCCTACGAGCAGTACTTC. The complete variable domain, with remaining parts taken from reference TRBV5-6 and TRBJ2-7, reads DAGVTQSPTHLIKTRGQQVTLRCSPKSGHDTVSWYQQALGQGPQFIFQYYEEEERQRGNFPDRFSGHQFPNYSSELNVNALLLGDSALYLCASSLAGTEAYEQYFGPGTRLTVT.

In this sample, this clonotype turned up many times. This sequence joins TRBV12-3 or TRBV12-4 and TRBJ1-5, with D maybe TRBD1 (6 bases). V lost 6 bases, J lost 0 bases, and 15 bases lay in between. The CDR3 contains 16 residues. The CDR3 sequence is CASSPRGQYSNQPQHF. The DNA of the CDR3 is TGTGCCAGCAGCCCCAGGGGACAATATAGCAATCAGCCCCAGCATTTT.

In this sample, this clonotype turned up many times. The DNA for the CDR3 is TGTGCCAGCGAGGGACGCGGGAGGGCCGCTGGGGCCAACGTCCTGACTTTC. Protein sequence: CASEGRGRAAGANVLTF. The rearrangement joins TRBV2 to TRBJ2-6; 9 bases are a match to TRBD2. CDR3 size: 17 residues. The germline CDR1 and CDR2 sequences are SNHLY and FYNNEI. V shed 8 bases, J shed 2 bases, and the junction held 10 bases outside the gene matches. Using reference TRBV2 and TRBJ2-6 for the parts outside the CDR3, the full variable domain is EPEVTQTPSHQVTQMGQEVILRCVPISNHLYFYWYRQILGQKVEFLVSFYNNEISEKSEIFDDQFSVERPDGSNFTLKIRSTKLEDSAMYFCASEGRGRAAGANVLTFGAGSRLTVL.